These T cell receptor beta chains were read from a single sample in a study of T cell repertoires in cytomegalovirus infection. These receptors lack a known antigen. TCRdb ran MiXCR on the reads and lists one entry per CDR3 protein. The repertoire includes about 130,000 distinct CDR3 sequences, approximately 30% of them detected once, and under 70% sits in the top ten. The source material was CD8+ T cells from cultured PBMCs, sampled from culture after CMV antigen stimulation. The receptor set was obtained from a human donor in good health (CMV status not recorded). Some clones in this sample may be carry-over from other donors' samples. The conserved cysteine and the conserved F or W are not part of the CDR3 here. The order of the fields is V gene, CDR3 length, CDR3 protein.

V: TRBV7-9; length: 15; CDR3: ASDRGTGGAGANVLT
V: TRBV7-7; length: 13; CDR3: ASSLTPGQVETQY
V: TRBV10-3; length: 13; CDR3: AISEWGQAPAPQH
V: TRBV7-6; length: 10; CDR3: ASSSEVNEQF
V: TRBV11-1; length: 12; CDR3: ASSFRGRSGELF
V: TRBV7-6; length: 12; CDR3: ASSFRQNRETQY
V: TRBV19; length: 16; CDR3: ASSVGLAGGDPYNEQF
V: TRBV3-1; length: 13; CDR3: ASSPWDSSTDTQY
V: TRBV7-9; length: 12; CDR3: ASHKGGSVDEQY
V: TRBV5-6; length: 14; CDR3: ASSQGTGLAKNIQY
V: TRBV27; length: 13; CDR3: ASRRGGERTYEQY
V: TRBV12-3/TRBV12-4; length: 15; CDR3: ASSRRRDRGPPYGYT
V: TRBV27; length: 15; CDR3: ASSPTGLSGMRETQY
V: TRBV28; length: 12; CDR3: ASSVAGQNNEQF
V: TRBV7-6; length: 13; CDR3: ASSLQAPPYYEQY
V: TRBV27; length: 12; CDR3: ASRWDYSSYEQY
V: TRBV7-2; length: 15; CDR3: ASSLNFVGGSYNEQF
V: TRBV12-3/TRBV12-4; length: 12; CDR3: ASTPRWGAVEAF
V: TRBV4-2; length: 15; CDR3: ASSQDPAGGLQETQY
V: TRBV6-1; length: 13; CDR3: ASSDPGQGFGELF
V: TRBV7-3; length: 10; CDR3: ASSLSSSEAF
V: TRBV7-9; length: 12; CDR3: ASSSGADLPGQF
V: TRBV6-5; length: 13; CDR3: ASSPGLPSNYGYT
V: TRBV7-6; length: 11; CDR3: ASSLALPDTQY
V: TRBV7-9; length: 14; CDR3: ASSRLARQGNEKLF
V: TRBV7-9; length: 11; CDR3: ASNSGSNQPQH
V: TRBV6-5; length: 16; CDR3: ASSYAGTIDFSTDTQY
V: TRBV5-4; length: 14; CDR3: ASSLAWSSSTDTQY
V: TRBV5-1; length: 16; CDR3: ASNAFPVGTGLNTEAF
V: TRBV6-2/TRBV6-3; length: 11; CDR3: ASSYGTGAGYT
V: TRBV27; length: 10; CDR3: ASQGEGNEQF
V: TRBV10-3; length: 12; CDR3: ATQGGGLNTEAF
V: TRBV5-5; length: 9; CDR3: ASSLGPEQY
V: TRBV7-8; length: 12; CDR3: ASSLVAEYNEQF
V: TRBV7-2; length: 15; CDR3: ASSLEGHTVSYNEQF
V: TRBV2; length: 8; CDR3: ASNYPEQY
V: TRBV11-1; length: 15; CDR3: ASSLGTGTGTNSPLH
V: TRBV28; length: 14; CDR3: ASSPGERGEEDEQF
V: TRBV6-5; length: 10; CDR3: ASSPTGYEQY
V: TRBV6-2/TRBV6-3; length: 9; CDR3: ASSGGDPLH